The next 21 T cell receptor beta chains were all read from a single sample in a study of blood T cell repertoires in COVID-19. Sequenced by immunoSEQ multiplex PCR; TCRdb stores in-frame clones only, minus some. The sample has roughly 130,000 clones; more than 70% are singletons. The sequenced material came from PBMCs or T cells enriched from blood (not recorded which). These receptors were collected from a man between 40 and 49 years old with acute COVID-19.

The CDR3 DNA is TGTGCCAGCTCACGTGACAGCCGGACGTCACCCCTCCACTTT. Its protein is CASSRDSRTSPLHF. The chain combines TRBV18 with TRBJ1-6; tentatively, D is TRBD1 (5 bases). Trimming pared 4 bases from V and 10 bases from J, leaving 14 bases between. Germline V gene lookup returns CDR1 KGHSH and CDR2 LQKENI. CDR3 size: 14 residues.

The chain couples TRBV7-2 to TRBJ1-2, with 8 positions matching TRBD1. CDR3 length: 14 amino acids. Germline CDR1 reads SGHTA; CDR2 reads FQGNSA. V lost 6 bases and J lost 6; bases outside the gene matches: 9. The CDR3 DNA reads TGTGCCAGCAGTTCACCAGGGGGCGTCAATGGCTACACCTTC. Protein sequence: CASSSPGGVNGYTF.

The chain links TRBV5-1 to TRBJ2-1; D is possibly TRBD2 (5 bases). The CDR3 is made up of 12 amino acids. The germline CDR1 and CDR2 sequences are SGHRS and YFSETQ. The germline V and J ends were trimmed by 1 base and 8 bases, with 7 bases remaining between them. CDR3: CASSLSRDEQFF. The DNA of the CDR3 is TGCGCCAGCAGCTTGTCGCGGGATGAGCAGTTCTTC. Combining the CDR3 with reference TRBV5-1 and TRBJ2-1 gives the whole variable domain KAGVTQTPRYLIKTRGQQVTLSCSPISGHRSVSWYQQTPGQGLQFLFEYFSETQRNKGNFPGRFSGRQFSNSRSEMNVSTLELGDSALYLCASSLSRDEQFFGPGTRLTVL.

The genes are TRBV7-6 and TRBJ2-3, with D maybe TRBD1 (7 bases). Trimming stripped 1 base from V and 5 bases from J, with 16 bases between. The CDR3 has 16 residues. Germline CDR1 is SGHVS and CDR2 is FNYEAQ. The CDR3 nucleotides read TGTGCCAGCAGCTTAGGTGCAGGGGGGAAGGTAGATACGCAGTATTTT. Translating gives CASSLGAGGKVDTQYF.

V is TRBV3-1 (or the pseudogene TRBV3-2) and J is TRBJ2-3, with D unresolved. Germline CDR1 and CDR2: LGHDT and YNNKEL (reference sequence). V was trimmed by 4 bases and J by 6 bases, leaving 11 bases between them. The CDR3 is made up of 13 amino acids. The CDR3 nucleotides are TGTGCCAGCAGCCCCCGGGTGAGGGATACGCAGTATTTT. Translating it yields CASSPRVRDTQYF.

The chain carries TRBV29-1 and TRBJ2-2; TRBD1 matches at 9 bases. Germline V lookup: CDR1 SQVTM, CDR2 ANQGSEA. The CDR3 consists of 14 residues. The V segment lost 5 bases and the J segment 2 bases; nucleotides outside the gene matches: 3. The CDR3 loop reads CSVTTGGNTGELFF. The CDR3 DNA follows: TGCAGCGTTACTACAGGGGGCAACACCGGGGAGCTGTTTTTT.

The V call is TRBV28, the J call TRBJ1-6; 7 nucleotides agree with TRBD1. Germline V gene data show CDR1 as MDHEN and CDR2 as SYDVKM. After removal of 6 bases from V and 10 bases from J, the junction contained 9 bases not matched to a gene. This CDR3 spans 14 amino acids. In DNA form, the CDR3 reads TGTGCCAGCAGCCTGGGGACAGTTGGATCACCCCTCCACTTT. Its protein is CASSLGTVGSPLHF.

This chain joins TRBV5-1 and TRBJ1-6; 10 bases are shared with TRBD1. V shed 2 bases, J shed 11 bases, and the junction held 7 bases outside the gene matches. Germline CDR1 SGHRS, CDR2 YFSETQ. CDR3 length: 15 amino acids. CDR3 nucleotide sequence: TGCGCCAGCAGCTTCAGGACAGGGGGAAGTGCACCCCTCCACTTT. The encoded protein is CASSFRTGGSAPLHF.

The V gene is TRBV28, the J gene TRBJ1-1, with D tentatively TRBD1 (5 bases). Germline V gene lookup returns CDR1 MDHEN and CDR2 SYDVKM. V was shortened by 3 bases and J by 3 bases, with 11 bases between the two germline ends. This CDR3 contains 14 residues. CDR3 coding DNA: TGTGCCAGCAGTTTGTCAGGGCTGGACACTGAAGCTTTCTTT. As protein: CASSLSGLDTEAFF.

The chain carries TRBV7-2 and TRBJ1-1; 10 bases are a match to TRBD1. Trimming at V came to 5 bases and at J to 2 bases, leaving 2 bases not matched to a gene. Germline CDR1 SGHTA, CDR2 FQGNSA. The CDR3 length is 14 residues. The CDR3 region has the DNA TGTGCCAGCAGCGGGACAGGGGCTAACACTGAAGCTTTCTTT. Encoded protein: CASSGTGANTEAFF.

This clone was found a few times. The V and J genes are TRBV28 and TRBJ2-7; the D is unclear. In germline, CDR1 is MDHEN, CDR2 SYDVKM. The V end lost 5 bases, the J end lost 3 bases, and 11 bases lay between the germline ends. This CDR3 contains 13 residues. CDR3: CASSVPPLYEQYF. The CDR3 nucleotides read TGTGCCAGCAGTGTTCCCCCCCTCTACGAGCAGTACTTC.

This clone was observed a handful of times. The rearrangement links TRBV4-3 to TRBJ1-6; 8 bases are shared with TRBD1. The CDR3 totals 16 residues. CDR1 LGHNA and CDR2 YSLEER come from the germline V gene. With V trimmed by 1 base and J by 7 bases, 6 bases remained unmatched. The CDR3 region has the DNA TGCGCCAGCAGCCAAGCGTCCCCAGGGGGCAATTCACCCCTCCACTTT. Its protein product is CASSQASPGGNSPLHF.

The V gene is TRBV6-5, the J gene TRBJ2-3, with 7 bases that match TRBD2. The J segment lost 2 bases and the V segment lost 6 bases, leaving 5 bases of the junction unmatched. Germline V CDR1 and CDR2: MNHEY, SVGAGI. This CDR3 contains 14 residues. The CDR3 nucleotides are TGTGCCAGCAGCCCCGGGACTAACACAGATACGCAGTATTTT. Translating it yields CASSPGTNTDTQYF.

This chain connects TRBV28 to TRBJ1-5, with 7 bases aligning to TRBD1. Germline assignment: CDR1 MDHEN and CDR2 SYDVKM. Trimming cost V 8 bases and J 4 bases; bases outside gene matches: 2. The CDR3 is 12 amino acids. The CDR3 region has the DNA TGTGCCAGCCTGACAGGGAATCAGCCCCAGCATTTT. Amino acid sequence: CASLTGNQPQHF.

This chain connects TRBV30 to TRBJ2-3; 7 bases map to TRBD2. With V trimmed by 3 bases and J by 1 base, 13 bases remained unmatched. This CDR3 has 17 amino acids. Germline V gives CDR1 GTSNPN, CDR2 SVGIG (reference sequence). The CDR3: CAWRKEGRERGTDTQYF. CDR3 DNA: TGTGCCTGGAGAAAAGAGGGGAGGGAAAGGGGCACAGATACGCAGTATTTT.

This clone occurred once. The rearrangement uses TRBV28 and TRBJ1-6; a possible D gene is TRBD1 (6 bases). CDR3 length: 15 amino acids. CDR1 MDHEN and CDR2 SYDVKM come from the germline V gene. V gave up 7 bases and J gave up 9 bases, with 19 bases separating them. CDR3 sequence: CASTIRSGEGSPLHF. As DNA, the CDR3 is TGTGCCAGCACCATAAGGTCAGGGGAGGGTTCACCCCTCCACTTT.

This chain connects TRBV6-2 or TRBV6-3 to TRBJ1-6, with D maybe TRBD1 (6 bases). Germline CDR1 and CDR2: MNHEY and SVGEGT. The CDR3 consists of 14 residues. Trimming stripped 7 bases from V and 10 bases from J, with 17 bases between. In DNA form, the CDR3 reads TGTGCCAGCACCCCGGACAGATCAGGGTCACCCCTCCACTTT. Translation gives CASTPDRSGSPLHF.

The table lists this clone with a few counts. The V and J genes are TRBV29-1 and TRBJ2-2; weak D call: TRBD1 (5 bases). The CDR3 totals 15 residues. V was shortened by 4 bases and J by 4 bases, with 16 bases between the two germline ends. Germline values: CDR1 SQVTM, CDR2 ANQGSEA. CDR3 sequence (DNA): TGCAGCGTTGTTGGCGACAGCCTTCGCACCGGGGAGCTGTTTTTT. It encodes CSVVGDSLRTGELFF.

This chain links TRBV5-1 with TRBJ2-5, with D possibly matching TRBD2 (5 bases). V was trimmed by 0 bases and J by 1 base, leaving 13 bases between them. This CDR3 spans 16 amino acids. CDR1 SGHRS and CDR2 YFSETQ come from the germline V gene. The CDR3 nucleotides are TGCGCCAGCAGCTTGGGCGGGTCGGTAGTCCAAGAGACCCAGTACTTC. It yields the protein CASSLGGSVVQETQYF.

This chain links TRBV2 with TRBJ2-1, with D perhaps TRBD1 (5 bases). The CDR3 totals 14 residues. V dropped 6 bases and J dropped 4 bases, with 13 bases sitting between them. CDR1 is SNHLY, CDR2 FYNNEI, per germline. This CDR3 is CASRLEGEYNEQFF. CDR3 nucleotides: TGTGCCAGCAGGTTAGAAGGGGAATACAATGAGCAGTTCTTC.

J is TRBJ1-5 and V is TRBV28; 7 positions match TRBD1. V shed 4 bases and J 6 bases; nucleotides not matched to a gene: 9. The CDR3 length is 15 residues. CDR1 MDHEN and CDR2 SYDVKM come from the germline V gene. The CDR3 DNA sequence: TGTGCCAGCAGTTCTTTACACAGGGGAGTTCAGCCCCAGCATTTT. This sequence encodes CASSSLHRGVQPQHF. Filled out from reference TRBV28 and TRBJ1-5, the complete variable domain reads DVKVTQSSRYLVKRTGEKVFLECVQDMDHENMFWYRQDPGLGLRLIYFSYDVKMKEKGDIPEGYSVSREKKERFSLILESASTNQTSMYLCASSSLHRGVQPQHFGDGTRLSIL.